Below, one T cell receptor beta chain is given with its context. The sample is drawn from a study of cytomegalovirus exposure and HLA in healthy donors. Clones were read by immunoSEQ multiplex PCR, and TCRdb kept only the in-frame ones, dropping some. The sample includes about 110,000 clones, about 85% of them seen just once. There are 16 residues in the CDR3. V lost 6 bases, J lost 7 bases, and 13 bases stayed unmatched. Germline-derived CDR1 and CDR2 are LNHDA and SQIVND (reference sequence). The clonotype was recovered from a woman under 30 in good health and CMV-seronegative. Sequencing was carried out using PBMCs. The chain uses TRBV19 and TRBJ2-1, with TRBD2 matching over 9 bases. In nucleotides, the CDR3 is TGTGCCAGTAGGGCAGCGGGGGGAACTTCGAGGAATGAGCAGTTCTTC. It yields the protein CASRAAGGTSRNEQFF.